This passage covers 4 T cell receptor beta chains from one sample sequenced in a study of T cells expressing NK-cell markers. TCRdb reprocessed the 5' RACE reads, keeping one entry per CDR3 protein, no DNA. This table holds a few hundred thousand distinct CDR3 sequences. Sequenced material: blood T cells: a sorted CD56 or NKG2C T cell subset, CD4+ or CD8+ T cells, or bulk PBMC T cells (not recorded which). The receptors originated from a young man in good health.

This chain connects TRBV12-3 or TRBV12-4 to TRBJ2-3; TCRdb's D call, TRBD2, is unchecked because there is no DNA. The CDR3 sequence is 16 residues long. The CDR3 protein is CASSLERLALTDTQYF.

This CDR3 is CSATPSGRNNEQFF. This rearrangement joins TRBV20-1 to TRBJ2-1; as DNA is missing, the TRBD1 call by TCRdb cannot be tested. This CDR3 has 14 amino acids. Germline V gene lookup returns CDR1 DFQATT and CDR2 SNEGSKA (reference sequence).

The J gene is TRBJ2-1, the V gene TRBV5-1; TCRdb lists TRBD2, though no DNA is available to test this call. Germline V gene lookup returns CDR1 SGHRS and CDR2 YFSETQ. The CDR3 is 15 residues long. The CDR3 loop is CASSLALTSHNEQFF.

This CDR3 is CATTGKAGYEQYF. The rearrangement links TRBV10-3 to TRBJ2-7; TCRdb's assignment of TRBD1 cannot be checked, as there is no DNA. Germline assignment: CDR1 ENHRY and CDR2 SYGVKD. This CDR3 has 13 amino acids.